These T cell receptor beta chains were read from a single sample in a study of T cells after yellow fever vaccination. TCRdb reanalysed the 5' RACE reads using MiXCR and keeps one entry per CDR3 protein. This table has 150,000 to 200,000 distinct CDR3 sequences, roughly 11% appearing once. The source material was CD8+ T cells sorted from PBMCs, sampled 15 days after the yellow fever booster vaccination. The receptors shown here come from a man aged 18 to 29 who received the YFV17D yellow fever vaccine. Each CDR3 is given with its conserved first and last residue. The D gene is left open where the match is weak. The listing skips clone size in some rows; elsewhere it reads once, few, many or a size class.

CDR3nt	CDR3aa	v_gene	j_gene	d_gene	abundance
TGTGCCAGCAGACCGCGGGCTCCCGGGGGAGCCCCTACGCAGTATTTT	CASRPRAPGGAPTQYF	TRBV6-2/TRBV6-3	TRBJ2-3	-	few
TGCGCCAGCAGCCAAGAGCAGGGTTACGCCTACGAGCAGTACTTC	CASSQEQGYAYEQYF	TRBV4-3	TRBJ2-7	-	-
TGTGCCAGCAGCCACAATGTGGGGACAGGGGGATCCTCTGGGGCCAACGTCCTGACTTTC	CASSHNVGTGGSSGANVLTF	TRBV3-1	TRBJ2-6	TRBD1	-
TGTGCCAGCAGTTTTTCGGACATCTACGAGCAGTACTTC	CASSFSDIYEQYF	TRBV12-3/TRBV12-4	TRBJ2-7	-	few
TGCGCCAGCAAACTAGAGGGAAACACCGGGGAGCTGTTTTTT	CASKLEGNTGELFF	TRBV10-2	TRBJ2-2	-	-
TGTGCCGGGCAGTCAGGCACGAACACTGAAGCTTTCTTT	CAGQSGTNTEAFF	TRBV2	TRBJ1-1	-	few
TGTGCCAGCAGTGCCGGCGCCACCTGGGTACAAGAGACCCAGTACTTC	CASSAGATWVQETQYF	TRBV6-1	TRBJ2-5	-	few
TGCAGTGCTAGCCCCAGGGACAGCGTAACAGATACGCAGTATTTT	CSASPRDSVTDTQYF	TRBV20-1	TRBJ2-3	TRBD1	-
TGCGCCAGCAGCGCCGGGGGATCGTATAGCAATCAGCCCCAGCATTTT	CASSAGGSYSNQPQHF	TRBV4-1	TRBJ1-5	-	-
TGTGCCACTAATTGGGACTCAGGCATGAACACTGAAGCTTTCTTT	CATNWDSGMNTEAFF	TRBV10-3	TRBJ1-1	-	-
TGTGCCAGCAGGGGAGGGACAGGGAAGTCGGAGACCCAGTACTTC	CASRGGTGKSETQYF	TRBV27	TRBJ2-5	TRBD1	-
TGTGCCAGCAGACCAGGGGCGGGGGATGAAAAACTGTTTTTT	CASRPGAGDEKLFF	TRBV25-1	TRBJ1-4	-	many
TGTGCCAGCAGTGGGCCTTATAGCAATCAGCCCCAGCATTTT	CASSGPYSNQPQHF	TRBV12-3/TRBV12-4	TRBJ1-5	-	many
TGCGCCAGCAGCCAGCCATGGGGTAAAACTGAAGCTTTCTTT	CASSQPWGKTEAFF	TRBV4-1	TRBJ1-1	-	few
TGTGCCAGCAGCTGGACTAGTCCAGATACGCAGTATTTT	CASSWTSPDTQYF	TRBV7-2	TRBJ2-3	TRBD2	many
TGTGCCAGCAGCCAAGGTCCGCCAGGGACCTACGAGCAGTACTTC	CASSQGPPGTYEQYF	TRBV4-2	TRBJ2-7	-	-
TGTGCCAGTAGTACGGTGTGGAGAAATGGAAACACCATATATTTT	CASSTVWRNGNTIYF	TRBV19	TRBJ1-3	-	few
TGTGCCAGCAGCACGGGACAGGGGCTGGACACCATATATTTT	CASSTGQGLDTIYF	TRBV7-9	TRBJ1-3	TRBD1	few
TGTGCCAGCAGGGGGCATGAGCAGTTCTTC	CASRGHEQFF	TRBV11-2	TRBJ2-1	-	few
TGTGCCAGCAGCGCGACAGGGGACCAAGAGACCCAGTACTTC	CASSATGDQETQYF	TRBV7-8	TRBJ2-5	TRBD1	few
TGTGCCAGCAGTGAGTCTAAGGACGCGAACACTGAAGCTTTCTTT	CASSESKDANTEAFF	TRBV25-1	TRBJ1-1	-	many
TGTGCCAGCAGTGAACCGACGGGGGGGCCGTTAGTCAAAAACATTCAGTACTTC	CASSEPTGGPLVKNIQYF	TRBV6-1	TRBJ2-4	TRBD2	-
TGCGCCAGCAGCCAAAAATGGAAGGGCAACACCGGGGAGCTGTTTTTT	CASSQKWKGNTGELFF	TRBV4-1	TRBJ2-2	-	many
TGTGCCAGCAGCATCCCGGGACAGGCTCAAGAGACCCAGTACTTC	CASSIPGQAQETQYF	TRBV7-2	TRBJ2-5	TRBD1	-
TGTGCCAGCAGCTGGCTAAGGCAGGGGGATGAAAAACTGTTTTTT	CASSWLRQGDEKLFF	TRBV5-6	TRBJ1-4	TRBD1	few
TGCGCCAGCAGCTTCGAGGAGGGGGCAACAGATACGCAGTATTTT	CASSFEEGATDTQYF	TRBV5-1	TRBJ2-3	-	-
TGCGCCAGCAGCCAAGATGTGGGATTCGAGCAGTACTTC	CASSQDVGFEQYF	TRBV4-3	TRBJ2-7	-	few
TGCAGTGCTAGGTCTCCGGGTAGCGATGAGCAGTTCTTC	CSARSPGSDEQFF	TRBV20-1	TRBJ2-1	-	-
TGTGCCAGCAGTCCGCGGACCACCCTCTATGGCTACACCTTC	CASSPRTTLYGYTF	TRBV5-6	TRBJ1-2	-	-
TGCGCCAGCAGCCAAGATGGGGACCCGAGCTCCTACAATGAGCAGTTCTTC	CASSQDGDPSSYNEQFF	TRBV4-3	TRBJ2-1	-	few
TGTGCCACCAGCCCCCCGGCTACGGGAGGCAACTATGGCTACACCTTC	CATSPPATGGNYGYTF	TRBV15	TRBJ1-2	-	many
TGTGCCAGCAGTTTAGAACGGGTCTTAAATGAGCAGTTCTTC	CASSLERVLNEQFF	TRBV12-3/TRBV12-4	TRBJ2-1	-	many
TGCGCCAGCAGCCTGGGACCGATTAAGAACTATGGCTACACCTTC	CASSLGPIKNYGYTF	TRBV4-1	TRBJ1-2	-	-
TGCGCCAGCAGCCAAGGGCGAAAGCTGTTTTTT	CASSQGRKLFF	TRBV4-3	TRBJ2-2	-	few
TGTGCCAGTAGCTCGCACACTGGGACTGAAGCTTTCTTT	CASSSHTGTEAFF	TRBV19	TRBJ1-1	-	few
TGTGCCAGCAGTTTATGGGGGCGGGCTGGGACAGATACGCAGTATTTT	CASSLWGRAGTDTQYF	TRBV27	TRBJ2-3	-	-
TGCGCCAGCAGCCAAGATCCCCCAGGGGGCCACTCACCCCTCCACTTT	CASSQDPPGGHSPLHF	TRBV4-1	TRBJ1-6	TRBD1	many
TGCGCCAGCAGCTCATCTCCGGGACTAGGTGTTCGGTATAGCACCGGGGAGCTGTTTTTT	CASSSSPGLGVRYSTGELFF	TRBV5-1	TRBJ2-2	TRBD2	many
TGCGCCAGCAGCCAAGCTAGCGGGGGGGCCGGGGAGCTGTTTTTT	CASSQASGGAGELFF	TRBV4-3	TRBJ2-2	TRBD2	many
TGTGCCAGCAGTAAGACAGCTTCTGGAAACACCATATATTTT	CASSKTASGNTIYF	TRBV12-3/TRBV12-4	TRBJ1-3	-	-
TGCAGTGCTAGGGGTCGGGGACTAGGGAATTCACCCCTCCACTTT	CSARGRGLGNSPLHF	TRBV20-1	TRBJ1-6	-	-
TGTGCCAGCAGTTTGCAGGACAGCCGGTGGCCCTATAATTCACCCCTCCACTTT	CASSLQDSRWPYNSPLHF	TRBV12-3/TRBV12-4	TRBJ1-6	-	few
TGTGCCAGCAGCGGACAGGGGGCTAACTATGGCTACACCTTC	CASSGQGANYGYTF	TRBV9	TRBJ1-2	TRBD1	few
TGCGCCAGCAGTCGAGGGCAGGGGGGATCAGAACTGTTTTTT	CASSRGQGGSELFF	TRBV23-1	TRBJ1-4	TRBD1	-
TGTGCCAGCAGCTTGTTCTTTCGGAGTGGGGAGACCCAGTACTTC	CASSLFFRSGETQYF	TRBV13	TRBJ2-5	-	few
TGTGCCATCAGTGAGTCGACCGGGGTGGGGGAGACCCAGTACTTC	CAISESTGVGETQYF	TRBV10-3	TRBJ2-5	-	-
TGCGCCAGCAGCCAAGCCCGGGACAGGGTGTATGGCTACACCTTC	CASSQARDRVYGYTF	TRBV4-3	TRBJ1-2	TRBD1	few
TGCAGCGTGGTATGGGACAGGGAAAATCAGCCCCAGCATTTT	CSVVWDRENQPQHF	TRBV29-1	TRBJ1-5	TRBD1	many
TGTGCCATCAGTGAGTCGAACCTCTACGAGCAGTACTTC	CAISESNLYEQYF	TRBV10-3	TRBJ2-7	-	-
TGTGCCAGCACTACAGGGGGCGTTAACACCGGGGAGCTGTTTTTT	CASTTGGVNTGELFF	TRBV28	TRBJ2-2	TRBD1	-
TGTGCCAGTAGTATGGAGAGGGGACAGAACACTGAAGCTTTCTTT	CASSMERGQNTEAFF	TRBV19	TRBJ1-1	-	-
TGCGCCAGCAGCCCGACAGGGCAATTCGGCACAGATACGCAGTATTTT	CASSPTGQFGTDTQYF	TRBV10-2	TRBJ2-3	TRBD1	many
TGCGCCAGCAGCGGCCCCAGGGTGGGGCCTTTGAGCACTGAAGCTTTCTTT	CASSGPRVGPLSTEAFF	TRBV5-1	TRBJ1-1	-	few